Following are 22 T cell receptor beta chains from one sample sequenced in a study of cytomegalovirus exposure and HLA in healthy donors. The PCR employed 60 Vbeta primers together with 13 Jbeta primers. Clones were read by immunoSEQ multiplex PCR, and TCRdb kept only the in-frame ones, dropping some. The table shows some 140,000 clones, with less than 85% occurring only once. Sequenced input: PBMCs. Receptor source: a woman aged 50 to 60 in good health and CMV-seropositive.

CDR3 nucleotide sequence: TGTGCCAGCAGTTACGCCCGGGGGTACGAGCAGTACTTC. This encodes CASSYARGYEQYF. The chain recombines TRBV6-5 with TRBJ2-7; weak D call: TRBD2 (6 bases). Between the trimmed V and J ends, which lost 2 bases and 4 bases, there was a span of 9 bases. The length of the CDR3 is 13 residues. Germline CDR1 is MNHEY and CDR2 is SVGAGI.

This clone has only a few counts. CDR3 nucleotide sequence: TGTGCCAGCAGCTTAAAGTCAGCACAGGAGACCCAGTACTTC. This encodes CASSLKSAQETQYF. The chain couples TRBV7-2 to TRBJ2-5; unclear D gene. This CDR3 has 14 amino acids. The V gene's germline CDR1 is SGHTA and CDR2 FQGNSA. V lost 2 bases, J lost 5 bases, and 12 bases lay in between.

The CDR3 protein is CASSQGPGQGPHGYTF. CDR3 coding DNA: TGTGCCAGCAGCCAAGGGCCGGGACAGGGGCCCCATGGCTACACCTTC. This sequence joins TRBV4-2 and TRBJ1-2, with 10 bases aligning to TRBD1. The CDR3 totals 16 residues. Per the germline V gene, CDR1 is LGHNA and CDR2 is YNFKEQ. V shed 1 base, J shed 6 bases, and the junction held 8 bases outside the gene matches.

V gene TRBV19 combines with J gene TRBJ2-3, with D possibly matching TRBD1 (6 bases). V lost 10 bases and J lost 4, with 21 bases in between. The CDR3 length is 15 residues. CDR1 LNHDA and CDR2 SQIVND come from the germline V gene (reference sequence). The CDR3 DNA sequence: TGTGCCACCAACCAGGACAGACGAGAATCAGATACGCAGTATTTT. It yields the protein CATNQDRRESDTQYF. The whole variable domain, remainder taken from reference TRBV19 and TRBJ2-3, is DGGITQSPKYLFRKEGQNVTLSCEQNLNHDAMYWYRQDPGQGLRLIYYSQIVNDFQKGDIAEGYSVSREKKESFPLTVTSAQKNPTAFYLCATNQDRRESDTQYFGPGTRLTVL.

This chain links TRBV6-5 with TRBJ1-5; D unresolved. Per germline, CDR1 MNHEY and CDR2 SVGAGI. This CDR3 is 15 amino acids long. The ends were cut back, 1 base at V and 5 bases at J, with 12 bases in the middle. The CDR3, as DNA: TGTGCCAGCAGTTACTGGAGGAACGTGTATCAGCCCCAGCATTTT. It translates to CASSYWRNVYQPQHF.

This clone has more than one count but fewer than ten. The genes are TRBV21-1 and TRBJ1-2; TRBD1 reflects the table's D call only, with no check against the DNA. TRBV21-1 constitutes a pseudogene. The CDR3 totals 17 residues. The DNA for the CDR3 is TGTGCCAGCAGCAAATGCCACTCGGGACAGGCGAACTATGGCTACACCTTC. Its protein product is CASSKCHSGQANYGYTF.

The chain uses TRBV4-3 and TRBJ1-2, with TRBD1 identical over 7 bases. This CDR3 contains 15 residues. The germline V gene has CDR1 LGHNA and CDR2 YSLEER. V trimming: 0 bases; J trimming: 4 bases; junction bases outside the gene matches: 5. The CDR3 is CASSQDTTGTYGYTF. The CDR3 DNA sequence: TGCGCCAGCAGCCAAGATACGACAGGGACCTATGGCTACACCTTC.

This CDR3 is CASSPGTDNSPLHF. The CDR3 DNA follows: TGTGCCAGCAGCCCCGGGACAGATAATTCACCCCTCCACTTT. The rearrangement links TRBV7-6 to TRBJ1-6; 7 bases map to TRBD1. This CDR3 region has 14 residues. The ends lost 5 bases at V and 5 bases at J; junction bases unmatched: 3. CDR1 SGHVS and CDR2 FNYEAQ come from the germline V gene.

There are a few counts of this clone. The chain uses TRBV7-2 and TRBJ1-2; D not certain. The CDR3 has 13 amino acids. The V gene's germline CDR1 is SGHTA and CDR2 FQGNSA. Trimming took 6 bases from V and 1 from J, leaving 9 bases between them. CDR3 loop: CASSSQFNYGYTF. CDR3 DNA sequence: TGTGCCAGCAGTTCCCAGTTTAACTATGGCTACACCTTC.

V usage is TRBV5-4 and J usage is TRBJ2-1; TRBD2 is a possible D gene (5 bases). Germline loops: CDR1 SGHNT, CDR2 YYREEE (reference sequence). V lost 4 bases and J 6 bases, leaving 11 bases between the germline ends. The length of the CDR3 is 13 residues. CDR3: CASSPGSGNEQFF. The CDR3 coding sequence is TGTGCCAGCAGCCCGGGGAGCGGCAATGAGCAGTTCTTC.

This chain connects TRBV6-5 to TRBJ2-1; D not resolved. The germline V gene has CDR1 MNHEY and CDR2 SVGAGI. With 4 bases removed from V and 9 bases from J, the gap between germline ends came to 10 bases. CDR3 size: 12 residues. The DNA of the CDR3 is TGTGCCAGCAGTTCCACAGTCGGTGAGCAGTTCTTC. It is translated as CASSSTVGEQFF.

The chain has TRBV11-2 and TRBJ2-3; 12 nucleotides agree with TRBD2. The V and J ends lost 5 bases and 2 bases, in that order; junction bases with no gene match: 2. The CDR3 consists of 15 residues. The germline CDR1 and CDR2 sequences are SGHAT and FQNNGV. In nucleotides, the CDR3 is TGTGCCAGCAGCAGGACTAGCGGGGACACAGATACGCAGTATTTT. It encodes CASSRTSGDTDTQYF.

This chain connects TRBV7-2 to TRBJ2-7; 10 bases align to TRBD2. Germline CDR1 and CDR2: SGHTA and FQGNSA. V shed 4 bases and J 3 bases; nucleotides not matched to a gene: 6. This CDR3 has 15 amino acids. DNA of the CDR3: TGTGCCAGCAGCTCAGCGGGGGGGGCCTACTACGAGCAGTACTTC. It encodes CASSSAGGAYYEQYF.

V is TRBV19 and J is TRBJ2-3; D perhaps matches TRBD1 (6 bases). The V end lost 1 base, the J end lost 8 bases, and 16 bases lay between the germline ends. This CDR3 is 15 amino acids long. Germline loops: CDR1 LNHDA, CDR2 SQIVND (reference sequence). The CDR3 protein is CASSIAEDSASTQYF. CDR3 in DNA: TGTGCCAGTAGTATAGCAGAGGACAGTGCGAGTACGCAGTATTTT.

This sequence joins TRBV2 and TRBJ1-2; perhaps TRBD1 as D (6 bases). V lost 6 bases and J 8 bases, leaving 10 bases between the germline ends. In germline, CDR1 is SNHLY, CDR2 FYNNEI. The CDR3 contains 11 residues. CDR3 sequence (DNA): TGTGCCAGCAGGGACAGCGGCGGCTACACCTTC. Translated, it gives CASRDSGGYTF.

This clone was picked up a small number of times. The gene calls are TRBV19 and TRBJ1-5; TRBD1 might be the D (6 bases). Germline CDR1 is LNHDA and CDR2 is SQIVND (reference sequence). CDR3 length: 15 amino acids. V lost 6 bases and J lost 0, with 12 bases in between. As DNA, the CDR3 is TGTGCCAGTAGCACAGGGACCCATAGCAATCAGCCCCAGCATTTT. Translation: CASSTGTHSNQPQHF.

This clone was detected only once. This sequence joins TRBV19 and TRBJ1-2, with D possibly TRBD1 on 5 matching bases. From germline, CDR1 is LNHDA and CDR2 SQIVND (reference sequence). CDR3 length equals 14 residues. Trimming shortened V by 7 bases and J by 1 base, and 13 bases separated the two germline ends. The CDR3 DNA is TGTGCCAGTAAAGACGACAGAAGTAACTATGGCTACACCTTC. Translated: CASKDDRSNYGYTF.

There are a few counts of this clone. CDR3 residues: CASSPMGLTGNTIYF. The CDR3 DNA follows: TGTGCCAGCAGTCCGATGGGCCTGACTGGAAACACCATATATTTT. The chain combines TRBV6-5 with TRBJ1-3; D gene ambiguous. Germline V gene lookup returns CDR1 MNHEY and CDR2 SVGAGI. The CDR3 spans 15 residues. Trimming left V 5 bases short and J 2 bases short, with 13 bases between.

With respect to this clone: Distinct nucleotide sequences in the sample also encode this CDR3. J is TRBJ2-5 and V is TRBV18; D remains unclear. The CDR3 sequence is 13 residues long. Germline CDR1 and CDR2: KGHSH and LQKENI. V was shortened by 4 bases and J by 1 base, with 7 bases between the two germline ends. The CDR3 reads CASSLGLQETQYF. The CDR3 nucleotides read TGTGCCAGCTCACTGGGCCTCCAAGAGACCCAGTACTTC.

The chain is built from TRBV28 and TRBJ2-1, with 10 positions matching TRBD2. The germline gives CDR1 MDHEN, CDR2 SYDVKM. The CDR3 is 15 residues long. With V trimmed by 1 base and J by 8 bases, 5 bases remained unmatched. CDR3 residues: CASSLFQRGGDEQFF. In nucleotides, the CDR3 is TGTGCCAGCAGTTTATTCCAGCGGGGGGGAGATGAGCAGTTCTTC.

The chain is built from TRBV6-5 and TRBJ1-5; the D is unclear. CDR1 MNHEY and CDR2 SVGAGI come from the germline V gene. Trimming cost V 2 bases and J 0 bases, with 8 bases left between them. The CDR3 runs 15 residues. The CDR3 nucleotides are TGTGCCAGCAGTTACGACGGGTATAGCAATCAGCCCCAGCATTTT. Encoded protein: CASSYDGYSNQPQHF.

The rearrangement links TRBV13 to TRBJ2-3; TRBD2 matches at 11 bases. J gave up 0 bases and V 5 bases, and 4 bases lay outside the gene matches. This CDR3 region has 16 residues. CDR1 PRHDT and CDR2 FYEKMQ come from the germline V gene (reference sequence). Here the CDR3 DNA reads TGTGCCAGCAGCCCACGACTAGCGGGGAGCACAGATACGCAGTATTTT. Protein: CASSPRLAGSTDTQYF.